This T cell receptor (beta chain) originates from a study of T cell repertoires in cytomegalovirus infection. TCRdb analysed the reads with MiXCR anew, one entry per CDR3 protein. The sample carries 600,000 to 700,000 distinct CDR3 sequences, roughly 33% recorded once. This clonotype came up many times. No antigen is known for it. Germline V lookup: CDR1 SGHTA, CDR2 FQGNSA. The ends were cut back, 5 bases at V and 6 bases at J, with 19 bases in the middle. The CDR3 sequence is 16 residues long. The sample in question was cultured PBMCs, obtained from culture after CMV antigen stimulation. The receptor comes from a human donor in good health (CMV status not recorded). Some clones in this sample may be carry-over from other donors' samples. The chain uses TRBV7-2 and TRBJ2-2; the D gene is possibly TRBD2 (5 bases). The CDR3 DNA is TGTGCCAGCAGCCCATCTCGGGGTTTCACCTCCGGGGAGCTGTTTTTT. Its protein product is CASSPSRGFTSGELFF. The whole variable domain, filled in from reference TRBV7-2 and TRBJ2-2, reads GAGVSQSPSNKVTEKGKDVELRCDPISGHTALYWYRQSLGQGLEFLIYFQGNSAPDKSGLPSDRFSAERTGGSVSTLTIQRTQQEDSAVYLCASSPSRGFTSGELFFGEGSRLTVL.